The 16 T cell receptor beta chains presented below share a single source sample, sequenced in a study of beta chain features in type 1 diabetes. The whole isolated RNA underwent reverse transcription, so sequencing captured expressed TCRB transcripts. The assay was immunoSEQ multiplex PCR, and TCRdb's table has in-frame clones only and misses some. Of about 930,000 clones in the sample, about a sixth were seen once. Material for sequencing was naive CD4+ T cells from blood. These TCRs come from a young woman in good health.

This rearrangement joins TRBV27 to TRBJ2-1; 12 positions agree with TRBD2. The CDR3 has 18 residues. Looked up from germline, CDR1 is MNHEY and CDR2 is SMNVEV (reference sequence). The junction had 9 bases not matched to a gene; V was cut back by 6 bases and J by 0 bases. The DNA of the CDR3 is TGTGCCAGCAGAGGGCTAGCGGGAGGGCAAAGCTCCTACAATGAGCAGTTCTTC. Its protein is CASRGLAGGQSSYNEQFF.

The chain uses TRBV21-1 and TRBJ1-2; no check of the table's D call, TRBD1, against the DNA was made. TRBV21-1 is a pseudogene locus. The CDR3 is made up of 16 amino acids. CDR3 amino acids: CASSKAYRGRNYGYTF. The CDR3 coding sequence is TGTGCCAGCAGCAAAGCCTACAGGGGGCGCAACTATGGCTACACCTTC.

A few counts support this clone. DNA of the CDR3: TGTGCCATCAGTGAGTCGCTCAACCCCCTCGAGCAGTACTTC. The encoded protein is CAISESLNPLEQYF. The rearrangement joins TRBV10-3 to TRBJ2-7; no firm D call. Trimming shortened V by 0 bases and J by 6 bases, and 12 bases separated the two germline ends. Germline CDR1 is ENHRY and CDR2 is SYGVKD. The CDR3 runs to 14 residues.

This clone was observed a few times. The chain couples TRBV6-1 to TRBJ1-2, with 10 bases fitting TRBD1. The germline CDR1 and CDR2 sequences are MNHNS and SASEGT. The CDR3 has 12 amino acids. With 6 bases clipped from V and 8 bases from J, the junction kept 3 bases outside the gene matches. For the CDR3, the DNA is TGTGCCAGCAGCCGGACAGGGGGAGGCTACACCTTC. It yields the protein CASSRTGGGYTF.

The chain has TRBV6-5 and TRBJ2-1; no reliable D call. CDR1 is MNHEY and CDR2 is SVGAGI in the germline V gene. This CDR3 spans 13 amino acids. Trimming cost V 2 bases and J 10 bases, with 12 bases left between them. CDR3 region: CASSYDQAYEQFF. The CDR3 nucleotides are TGTGCCAGCAGTTACGACCAGGCATACGAGCAGTTCTTC.

The chain links TRBV7-2 to TRBJ2-7; D gene uncertain. The CDR3 runs 13 residues. The germline gives CDR1 SGHTA, CDR2 FQGNSA. Trimming left V 1 base short and J 3 bases short, with 7 bases between. This chain's CDR3 is CASSLGWSYEQYF. The CDR3 nucleotides are TGTGCCAGCAGCTTAGGATGGAGCTACGAGCAGTACTTC.

CDR3 DNA: TGTGCCATCAGTGAGTCGGGGCAGGCCTACGAGCAGTACTTC. It codes for CAISESGQAYEQYF. The chain joins TRBV10-3 to TRBJ2-7; maybe TRBD1 (5 bases). The CDR3 has 14 amino acids. V was cut by 0 bases and J by 2 bases, with 8 bases left in between. Germline V lookup: CDR1 ENHRY, CDR2 SYGVKD.

The rearrangement uses TRBV4-2 and TRBJ1-6, with 11 bases aligning to TRBD1. Germline CDR1 and CDR2: LGHNA and YNFKEQ. Trimming took 5 bases from V and 10 from J; bases not matched to a gene: 13. This CDR3 has 17 amino acids. The CDR3 loop reads CASSTQKDRGRGSPLHF. The CDR3 DNA is TGTGCCAGCAGCACTCAAAAGGACAGGGGGCGCGGGTCACCCCTCCACTTT.

The V and J genes are TRBV27 and TRBJ2-7, with 11 bases that match TRBD2. CDR3 size: 15 residues. V lost 4 bases and J lost 7; bases outside the gene matches: 9. Germline V gene lookup returns CDR1 MNHEY and CDR2 SMNVEV (reference sequence). CDR3 region: CASSSLLAGVAEQYF. CDR3 nucleotide sequence: TGTGCCAGCAGTTCCTTACTAGCGGGAGTCGCTGAGCAGTACTTC.

This clone has a handful of counts. Other DNA sequences in this specimen translate into the identical CDR3. The gene calls are TRBV28 and TRBJ2-3, with D perhaps TRBD1 (5 bases). V lost 8 bases, J lost 2 bases, and 11 bases lay in between. This CDR3 region has 13 residues. CDR1 MDHEN and CDR2 SYDVKM come from the germline V gene. The CDR3 DNA reads as TGTGCCAGCTCGTTGACAGCCACAGATACGCAGTATTTT. Amino acid sequence: CASSLTATDTQYF.

This clone showed up just a few times. This chain links TRBV5-1 with TRBJ2-5, with a possible D match to TRBD1 (5 bases). Trimming removed 3 bases at V and 2 bases at J, with 14 bases between. Germline V CDR1 and CDR2: SGHRS, YFSETQ. The CDR3 has 15 amino acids. CDR3 loop: CASSSQPDRQETQYF. The CDR3 region has the DNA TGCGCCAGCAGCTCCCAACCAGACAGACAAGAGACCCAGTACTTC.

This clone was counted between two and nine times. This sequence joins TRBV18 and TRBJ2-1, with 7 bases identical to TRBD2. Germline V gives CDR1 KGHSH, CDR2 LQKENI. This CDR3 is 14 amino acids long. V trimming: 4 bases; J trimming: 2 bases; junction bases outside the gene matches: 2. Here the CDR3 reads CASSRGSPYNEQFF. The CDR3 DNA sequence: TGTGCCAGCTCACGCGGGAGTCCCTACAATGAGCAGTTCTTC.

This clone was found a few times. The chain couples TRBV29-1 to TRBJ2-2, with a weak D call TRBD2 (6 bases). Germline V gene data show CDR1 as SQVTM and CDR2 as ANQGSEA. Trimming cost V 5 bases and J 1 base, with 14 bases left between them. The CDR3 is 15 residues long. CDR3 residues: CSVRTGTQNTGELFF. CDR3 nucleotides: TGCAGCGTTCGGACCGGGACTCAGAACACCGGGGAGCTGTTTTTT.

This clone was counted only a few times. The chain couples TRBV28 to TRBJ2-7; 9 bases map to TRBD1. CDR1 and CDR2 from the germline V gene are MDHEN and SYDVKM. The CDR3 is 14 residues long. V gave up 5 bases and J gave up 6 bases; unmatched junction bases: 8. The CDR3 loop reads CASSPGTGNGEQYF. CDR3 in DNA: TGTGCCAGCAGTCCAGGGACAGGGAATGGCGAGCAGTACTTC.

The CDR3 sequence: CASSTPPGGQYF. DNA for the CDR3: TGTGCCAGTAGTACCCCCCCCGGGGGGCAGTACTTC. The V call is TRBV19, the J call TRBJ2-5; TRBD2 aligns across 7 bases. The CDR3 is made up of 12 amino acids. V shed 4 bases, J shed 11 bases, and the junction held 7 bases outside the gene matches. Per germline, CDR1 LNHDA and CDR2 SQIVND (reference sequence). Combining the CDR3 with reference TRBV19 and TRBJ2-5 gives the whole variable domain DGGITQSPKYLFRKEGQNVTLSCEQNLNHDAMYWYRQDPGQGLRLIYYSQIVNDFQKGDIAEGYSVSREKKESFPLTVTSAQKNPTAFYLCASSTPPGGQYFGPGTRLLVL.

The chain uses TRBV14 and TRBJ2-5, with 7 nucleotides matching TRBD2. CDR3 size: 17 residues. Germline CDR1 SGHDN, CDR2 FVKESK. V was pared by 2 bases and J by 0 bases, with 9 bases of the junction left unmatched. CDR3 sequence reads: CASSQSPPGGYQETQYF. In nucleotides, the CDR3 is TGTGCCAGCAGCCAATCGCCCCCGGGGGGTTACCAAGAGACCCAGTACTTC.